This TCR beta chain appears in the sequencing data of a study of CD8 T cells in ankylosing spondylitis. Generation of TCR beta libraries employed quantitative 5'-RACE incorporating molecular barcodes. TCRdb fed the 5' RACE reads into MiXCR, producing one record per CDR3 protein. This table holds around 130,000 distinct CDR3 sequences, about 6.5% found once. The CDR3 is 15 residues long. V dropped 1 base and J dropped 7 bases, with 11 bases sitting between them. Per the germline V gene, CDR1 is SGHTA and CDR2 is FQGNSA. This clonotype was seen repeatedly, ten times or more. The receptor was derived from a male donor with ankylosing spondylitis or in good health (not recorded which). V is TRBV7-2 and J is TRBJ1-6; D remains unclear. The source material was blood, either unsorted or a sorted T cell fraction (not recorded which). CDR3 sequence reads: CASSLDGPVNSPLHF. DNA for the CDR3: TGTGCCAGCAGCTTAGACGGGCCAGTCAATTCACCCCTCCACTTT. Full variable domain (rest looked up from reference TRBV7-2 and TRBJ1-6): GAGVSQSPSNKVTEKGKDVELRCDPISGHTALYWYRQSLGQGLEFLIYFQGNSAPDKSGLPSDRFSAERTGGSVSTLTIQRTQQEDSAVYLCASSLDGPVNSPLHFGNGTRLTVT.